One sample yielded the 8 T cell receptor beta chains listed below, sequenced in a study of blood T cell repertoires in COVID-19. The data were produced by immunoSEQ multiplex PCR, yet TCRdb's version contains in-frame clones alone and is incomplete. The table shows approximately 190,000 clones, with about 80% occurring only once. Sample: peripheral blood. Receptor source: a woman aged 60 to 75 with COVID-19, enrolled during active disease.

The chain joins TRBV9 to TRBJ1-1; 9 bases agree with TRBD1. V shed 4 bases, J shed 1 base, and the junction held 8 bases outside the gene matches. The CDR3 length is 16 residues. The germline V gene has CDR1 SGDLS and CDR2 YYNGEE. CDR3 coding DNA: TGTGCCAGCAGCTGGTTGGGGACAGGGAAGAACACTGAAGCTTTCTTT. Amino acids: CASSWLGTGKNTEAFF.

This rearrangement joins TRBV28 to TRBJ1-6; 7 bases line up with TRBD1. The CDR3 covers 18 residues. Looked up from germline, CDR1 is MDHEN and CDR2 is SYDVKM. With 5 bases clipped from V and 6 bases from J, the junction kept 16 bases outside the gene matches. The CDR3 region is CASSPLGQAQAINSPLHF. The CDR3 region has the DNA TGTGCCAGCAGTCCCCTTGGACAGGCGCAGGCAATTAATTCACCCCTCCACTTT.

This clone was recorded only once. The genes are TRBV2 and TRBJ1-5; 9 positions agree with TRBD1. The CDR3 consists of 15 residues. V gave up 6 bases and J gave up 4 bases; unmatched junction bases: 7. Germline-derived CDR1 and CDR2 are SNHLY and FYNNEI. DNA for the CDR3: TGTGCCAGCAGCCGGGACAGGGTGGGAAATCAGCCCCAGCATTTT. It specifies CASSRDRVGNQPQHF. Looking up the rest from reference TRBV2 and TRBJ1-5 gives the full variable domain: EPEVTQTPSHQVTQMGQEVILRCVPISNHLYFYWYRQILGQKVEFLVSFYNNEISEKSEIFDDQFSVERPDGSNFTLKIRSTKLEDSAMYFCASSRDRVGNQPQHFGDGTRLSIL.

This clone has at least ten counts. The rearrangement links TRBV27 to TRBJ1-2; D is perhaps TRBD1 (5 bases). The germline V gene has CDR1 MNHEY and CDR2 SMNVEV (reference sequence). The CDR3 contains 16 residues. V was cut by 5 bases and J by 4 bases, with 20 bases left in between. CDR3: CASSPSSEGVRYGYTF. The CDR3 bases are TGTGCCAGCAGTCCGTCCTCAGAAGGGGTCCGCTATGGCTACACCTTC.

This clone has only one observation. This chain joins TRBV7-8 and TRBJ1-5; TRBD1 aligns across 7 bases. The germline V gene encodes CDR1 SGHVS and CDR2 FQNEAQ. The CDR3 is 16 amino acids. J gave up 0 bases and V 5 bases, and 7 bases lay outside the gene matches. The CDR3 DNA is TGTGCCAGCAGCCCCCGGACAGGTATTAGCAATCAGCCCCAGCATTTT. It is translated as CASSPRTGISNQPQHF.

In its sample, this clone was seen a few times. V usage is TRBV7-9 and J usage is TRBJ2-2, with D tentatively TRBD2 (5 bases). CDR3 length equals 17 residues. Trimming shortened V by 2 bases and J by 3 bases, and 16 bases separated the two germline ends. CDR1 SEHNR and CDR2 FQNEAQ come from the germline V gene (reference sequence). CDR3 sequence (DNA): TGTGCCAGCAGCTTACCTCGCCTAGCTCCCGACACCGGGGAGCTGTTTTTT. Protein: CASSLPRLAPDTGELFF.

This clone was detected ten times or more. This chain connects TRBV15 to TRBJ1-5; 9 bases match TRBD1. J gave up 5 bases and V 5 bases, and 1 base lay outside the gene matches. The CDR3 spans 13 residues. Looked up from germline, CDR1 is LNHNV and CDR2 is YYDKDF (reference sequence). The CDR3 DNA is TGTGCCACCAGCTGGACAGGGGATCAGCCCCAGCATTTT. It yields the protein CATSWTGDQPQHF.

This clone was recorded only once. The CDR3 reads CASQKREDTEAFF. The CDR3 bases are TGCGCCAGCCAAAAAAGGGAGGACACTGAAGCTTTCTTT. The chain employs TRBV10-2 and TRBJ1-1; D gene unclear. The ends were cut back, 8 bases at V and 3 bases at J, with 13 bases in the middle. Germline-derived CDR1 and CDR2 are WSHSY and SAAADI. The CDR3 is 13 amino acids.